These 29 T cell receptor beta chains share one sample of origin, sequenced in a study of blood T cell repertoires in COVID-19. TCRdb's table, derived via immunoSEQ multiplex PCR, lists solely in-frame clones and lacks some. The sample includes about 110,000 clones, 88% of them seen just once. Sequenced material: peripheral blood. These receptors were taken from a human donor in a cohort sampled during active COVID-19.

This clone is a singleton in its sample. V and J are TRBV5-1 and TRBJ2-5; no reliable D call. Germline CDR1 reads SGHRS; CDR2 reads YFSETQ. V lost 0 bases to trimming and J lost 4 bases, with 7 bases between them. The CDR3 totals 13 residues. Here the CDR3 DNA reads TGCGCCAGCAGCTTGGTGTCGCGAGAGACCCAGTACTTC. Translated: CASSLVSRETQYF.

CDR3 residues: CASSFSAAVSTEAFF. As DNA, the CDR3 is TGTGCCAGCAGTTTTTCGGCAGCGGTGAGCACTGAAGCTTTCTTT. This sequence joins TRBV27 and TRBJ1-1; no clear D. CDR1 and CDR2 from the germline V gene are MNHEY and SMNVEV (reference sequence). V was cut by 3 bases and J by 4 bases, with 15 bases left in between. The CDR3 sequence is 15 residues long.

The V gene is TRBV27, the J gene TRBJ2-7; 11 nucleotides line up with TRBD2. The germline CDR1 and CDR2 sequences are MNHEY and SMNVEV (reference sequence). V was pared by 5 bases and J by 2 bases, with 8 bases of the junction left unmatched. CDR3 size: 16 residues. In DNA, the CDR3 is TGTGCCAGCAGTCTCCTAGCGGGAGGCCTGCCCTACGAGCAGTACTTC. Translation: CASSLLAGGLPYEQYF.

This clone has only one observation. The J gene is TRBJ1-5, the V gene TRBV6-5; possible D gene TRBD1, 5 bases. The CDR3 has 13 residues. V shed 4 bases and J shed 2 bases, with 6 bases lying between them. From germline, CDR1 is MNHEY and CDR2 SVGAGI. CDR3 sequence: CASSWGGNQPQHF. The CDR3 nucleotides read TGTGCCAGCAGTTGGGGGGGCAATCAGCCCCAGCATTTT.

This sequence joins TRBV7-3 and TRBJ2-3; 9 bases are a match to TRBD2. Looked up from germline, CDR1 is SGHTA and CDR2 is FQGTGA. This CDR3 spans 17 amino acids. J gave up 1 base and V 5 bases, and 10 bases lay outside the gene matches. For the CDR3, the DNA is TGTGCCAGCAGCCCGCAGGCTGGCGGGGGGGGCACAGATACGCAGTATTTT. It is translated as CASSPQAGGGGTDTQYF.

The CDR3 loop reads CASTDRGVPSFYEQYF. The DNA of the CDR3 is TGTGCCAGCACGGACAGGGGGGTCCCCTCCTTTTACGAGCAGTACTTC. The J gene is TRBJ2-7, the V gene TRBV2; 10 nucleotides agree with TRBD1. CDR3 size: 16 residues. V trimming: 7 bases; J trimming: 4 bases; junction bases outside the gene matches: 13. Germline V gene lookup returns CDR1 SNHLY and CDR2 FYNNEI.

The genes are TRBV19 and TRBJ2-3; 8 bases are a match to TRBD1. Losses at the gene ends were 5 bases for V and 4 bases for J; bases not matched to a gene: 5. The CDR3 totals 14 residues. The germline V gene encodes CDR1 LNHDA and CDR2 SQIVND (reference sequence). DNA for the CDR3: TGTGCCAGTAGTCTAAGGACAGGGCCAGATACGCAGTATTTT. This gives the protein CASSLRTGPDTQYF.

This rearrangement joins TRBV13 to TRBJ1-2, with TRBD1 as a possible D gene (6 bases). Per germline, CDR1 PRHDT and CDR2 FYEKMQ (reference sequence). The V end was cut by 5 bases, the J end by 8 bases, with 21 bases between. CDR3 length: 15 residues. CDR3 loop: CASSPGQGRVPGYTF. CDR3 nucleotide sequence: TGTGCCAGCAGCCCAGGGCAGGGGCGCGTTCCGGGCTACACCTTC.

V is TRBV4-2 and J is TRBJ2-1; 8 bases match TRBD1. V lost 3 bases and J lost 5; bases outside the gene matches: 12. The CDR3 has 17 residues. In germline, CDR1 is LGHNA, CDR2 YNFKEQ. CDR3 DNA sequence: TGTGCCAGCAGCCAGGAACGTCGGACAGGGTCCCACAATGAGCAGTTCTTC. Translating it yields CASSQERRTGSHNEQFF.

This clone was seen only once. J is TRBJ1-2 and V is TRBV5-6; D is undetermined. The ends were cut back, 6 bases at V and 4 bases at J, with 19 bases in the middle. The CDR3 spans 15 residues. CDR1 and CDR2 from the germline V gene are SGHDT and YYEEEE. As DNA, the CDR3 is TGTGCCAGCACCGCCCCAGGTCTATCAGGCTATGGCTACACCTTC. It specifies CASTAPGLSGYGYTF.

The J gene is TRBJ2-3, the V gene TRBV28; a possible D gene is TRBD2 (6 bases). CDR1 and CDR2 from the germline V gene are MDHEN and SYDVKM. The CDR3 loop spans 16 amino acids. V was clipped by 3 bases and J by 1 base, with 14 bases between them. CDR3 protein: CASSFWDSSRTDTQYF. The CDR3 bases are TGTGCCAGCAGTTTCTGGGACTCCAGTCGCACAGATACGCAGTATTTT.

This clone is a singleton in its sample. The chain is built from TRBV3-1 (or the pseudogene TRBV3-2) and TRBJ1-2; D is perhaps TRBD1 (6 bases). V shed 0 bases and J shed 5 bases, with 7 bases lying between them. The CDR3 consists of 13 residues. Germline-derived CDR1 and CDR2 are LGHDT and YNNKEL (reference sequence). The DNA of the CDR3 is TGTGCCAGCAGCCAAGAGCAGGGGTATGGCTACACCTTC. This codes for CASSQEQGYGYTF.

The chain couples TRBV2 to TRBJ2-1; perhaps TRBD1 as D (5 bases). V dropped 4 bases and J dropped 6 bases, with 19 bases sitting between them. Germline V lookup: CDR1 SNHLY, CDR2 FYNNEI. This CDR3 region has 16 residues. This CDR3 is CASSGYRGGIGNEQFF. The CDR3 bases are TGTGCCAGCAGTGGGTATAGGGGCGGAATCGGCAATGAGCAGTTCTTC.

This clone was observed a few times. The chain uses TRBV11-2 and TRBJ1-1; D perhaps matches TRBD1 (6 bases). Germline assignment: CDR1 SGHAT and CDR2 FQNNGV. Trimming cost V 4 bases and J 1 base, with 7 bases left between them. CDR3 length: 13 residues. CDR3 in DNA: TGTGCCAGCAGCTGGACAGAGAACACTGAAGCTTTCTTT. It specifies CASSWTENTEAFF.

The chain combines TRBV29-1 with TRBJ2-7; D perhaps matches TRBD1 (6 bases). Trimming shortened V by 7 bases and J by 4 bases, and 17 bases separated the two germline ends. This CDR3 has 13 amino acids. Germline lookup yields CDR1 SQVTM and CDR2 ANQGSEA. The CDR3 nucleotides are TGCAGCGCCGAGGGGCAGGGGAGTTACGAGCAGTACTTC. Protein sequence: CSAEGQGSYEQYF.

The rearrangement links TRBV18 to TRBJ1-2, with no clear D. The CDR3 spans 15 residues. The germline V and J ends were trimmed by 4 bases and 0 bases, with 12 bases remaining between them. Germline V CDR1 and CDR2: KGHSH, LQKENI. CDR3 nucleotide sequence: TGTGCCAGCTCACTCGCAGGCGAAGCTAACTATGGCTACACCTTC. Translation: CASSLAGEANYGYTF.

This rearrangement joins TRBV7-3 to TRBJ2-2; tentative D call: TRBD1 (5 bases). In germline, CDR1 is SGHTA, CDR2 FQGTGA. This CDR3 is 14 amino acids long. V dropped 5 bases and J dropped 0 bases, with 7 bases sitting between them. CDR3 nucleotide sequence: TGTGCCAGCAGCACAGGTGCGAACACCGGGGAGCTGTTTTTT. As protein: CASSTGANTGELFF.

J is TRBJ2-7 and V is TRBV18; TRBD2 is a possible D gene (5 bases). V lost 2 bases and J lost 10, with 15 bases in between. The CDR3 contains 13 residues. The germline V gene encodes CDR1 KGHSH and CDR2 LQKENI. This chain's CDR3 is CASSPDIGEEQYF. The CDR3 DNA sequence: TGTGCCAGCTCACCAGATATCGGGGAAGAACAGTACTTC.

J is TRBJ2-1 and V is TRBV3-1 (or the pseudogene TRBV3-2); weak D call: TRBD2 (7 bases). Trimming took 6 bases from V and 10 from J, leaving 16 bases between them. Germline V gene lookup returns CDR1 LGHDT and CDR2 YNNKEL (reference sequence). CDR3 length: 13 residues. CDR3 sequence reads: CASRPGGGGEQFF. CDR3 sequence (DNA): TGTGCCAGCAGGCCTGGCGGGGGCGGGGAGCAGTTCTTC.

The V call is TRBV6-1, the J call TRBJ1-4, with a weak D call TRBD1 (6 bases). Germline CDR1 is MNHNS and CDR2 is SASEGT. The CDR3 consists of 16 residues. V gave up 1 base and J gave up 2 bases, with 11 bases separating them. CDR3 sequence: CASSEVQGPTNEKLFF. The CDR3 coding sequence is TGTGCCAGCAGTGAAGTACAGGGACCGACTAATGAAAAACTGTTTTTT.

This chain connects TRBV14 to TRBJ1-3, with D hard to call. The CDR3 extends over 17 amino acids. Trimming pared 0 bases from V and 0 bases from J, leaving 12 bases between. Germline-derived CDR1 and CDR2 are SGHDN and FVKESK. The CDR3 DNA reads TGTGCCAGCAGCCAAGATCGGAGACTAAACTCTGGAAACACCATATATTTT. Translating it yields CASSQDRRLNSGNTIYF.

This rearrangement joins TRBV5-1 to TRBJ1-1, with TRBD1 identical over 9 bases. Unmatched junction bases numbered 4, after V lost 4 bases and J lost 12 bases. Germline CDR1 SGHRS, CDR2 YFSETQ. CDR3 size: 11 residues. The CDR3 bases are TGCGCCAGCAGCATGGGGACAGGGCCTTTCTTT. Protein: CASSMGTGPFF.

V gene TRBV28 combines with J gene TRBJ1-4; TRBD1 is a possible D gene (6 bases). Trimming pared 6 bases from V and 0 bases from J, leaving 14 bases between. Germline V CDR1 and CDR2: MDHEN, SYDVKM. This CDR3 spans 16 amino acids. The CDR3 here is CASRRGGAATNEKLFF. CDR3 DNA sequence: TGTGCCAGCAGGAGGGGGGGGGCCGCAACTAATGAAAAACTGTTTTTT. Filled out from reference TRBV28 and TRBJ1-4, the complete variable domain reads DVKVTQSSRYLVKRTGEKVFLECVQDMDHENMFWYRQDPGLGLRLIYFSYDVKMKEKGDIPEGYSVSREKKERFSLILESASTNQTSMYLCASRRGGAATNEKLFFGSGTQLSVL.

J is TRBJ2-5 and V is TRBV5-1; unclear D gene. V lost 0 bases, J lost 3 bases, and 9 bases lay in between. Germline V CDR1 and CDR2: SGHRS, YFSETQ. The CDR3 has 14 residues. CDR3 DNA: TGCGCCAGCAGCTTGGGTTCGGGTGAAGAGACCCAGTACTTC. It is translated as CASSLGSGEETQYF.

This chain links TRBV6-1 with TRBJ2-5, with 7 bases lining up with TRBD1. This CDR3 comprises 15 residues. The germline CDR1 and CDR2 sequences are MNHNS and SASEGT. Trimming at V came to 2 bases and at J to 1 base, leaving 4 bases not matched to a gene. CDR3 DNA: TGTGCCAGCAGTGAACTCGGGACAGTCCAAGAGACCCAGTACTTC. Amino acid sequence: CASSELGTVQETQYF.

With regard to this clone: The sample carries other DNA sequences with the same CDR3. The chain employs TRBV5-1 and TRBJ1-1; no firm D call. The CDR3 contains 14 residues. Trimming removed 0 bases from V and 2 bases from J, with 8 bases in between. Germline CDR1 SGHRS, CDR2 YFSETQ. The CDR3 sequence is CASSLGGGNTEAFF. In nucleotides, the CDR3 is TGCGCCAGCAGCTTGGGAGGCGGTAACACTGAAGCTTTCTTT. Based on the CDR3 plus reference TRBV5-1 and TRBJ1-1, the full variable domain is KAGVTQTPRYLIKTRGQQVTLSCSPISGHRSVSWYQQTPGQGLQFLFEYFSETQRNKGNFPGRFSGRQFSNSRSEMNVSTLELGDSALYLCASSLGGGNTEAFFGQGTRLTVV.

The chain links TRBV6-1 to TRBJ2-1; D is undetermined. Germline V CDR1 and CDR2: MNHNS, SASEGT. V was trimmed by 1 base and J by 0 bases, leaving 10 bases between them. The CDR3 has 16 amino acids. DNA for the CDR3: TGTGCCAGCAGTGAAGAGGCTTACAGCTCCTACAATGAGCAGTTCTTC. Translated, it gives CASSEEAYSSYNEQFF.

J is TRBJ1-4 and V is TRBV5-5; 12 nucleotides match TRBD1. The J segment lost 0 bases and the V segment lost 2 bases, leaving 8 bases of the junction unmatched. The V gene's germline CDR1 is SGHKS and CDR2 YYEKEE (reference sequence). The CDR3 contains 19 residues. CDR3 protein: CASSLLMGQGATTNEKLFF. The CDR3 bases are TGTGCCAGCAGCTTACTAATGGGACAGGGGGCAACAACTAATGAAAAACTGTTTTTT. The full variable domain, its missing parts supplied by reference TRBV5-5 and TRBJ1-4, is DAGVTQSPTHLIKTRGQQVTLRCSPISGHKSVSWYQQVLGQGPQFIFQYYEKEERGRGNFPDRFSARQFPNYSSELNVNALLLGDSALYLCASSLLMGQGATTNEKLFFGSGTQLSVL.

The chain joins TRBV7-2 to TRBJ2-7; 9 nucleotides match TRBD2. The CDR3 totals 15 residues. V lost 6 bases, J lost 2 bases, and 8 bases stayed unmatched. The germline V gene has CDR1 SGHTA and CDR2 FQGNSA. CDR3 DNA sequence: TGTGCCAGCAGGGACGTAGCGGGGGCGGCCTACGAGCAGTACTTC. Amino acids: CASRDVAGAAYEQYF.